This T cell receptor (beta chain) emerged from a study of OX40 agonist ivuxolimab in advanced cancers. Study-wide background: A mean age of around 66 years, range about 20 to 85, was recorded, and under 85% were male.

Assay: immunoSEQ multiplex PCR; the TCRdb copy retains only in-frame clones and omits some. This table has approximately 62,000 clones, 88% appearing once. Note on this clone: Its antigen is unknown.

The sampling schedule covered blood at baseline, cycle 4 day 1, and cycle 7 day 1. Broader study findings: Mean expanded clone counts were higher in CD8+ than CD4+ T cells. Normalized T-cell clonal expansion was also low in some nonresponders.

The CDR3 loop spans 15 amino acids. CDR1 is LNHDA and CDR2 is SQIVND in the germline V gene (reference sequence). Trimming took off 3 bases at V and 2 bases at J, with 11 bases between the two ends. The chain joins TRBV19 to TRBJ1-3, with a weak D call TRBD1 (5 bases). This receptor was obtained from an adult with an advanced solid tumor such as melanoma, head and neck, liver or kidney cancer. The sample was CD4+ or CD8+ T cells sorted from blood, taken in a trial of the OX40 agonist ivuxolimab. Written as DNA, the CDR3 is TGTGCCAGTAGTATTGGGACGGTTACTGGAAACACCATATATTTT. It codes for CASSIGTVTGNTIYF.